The source of this T cell receptor beta chain is a study of T cell repertoires in cytomegalovirus infection. About the study: HLA-B-restricted CMV epitopes that are well studied, plus recently identified HLA-C-restricted ones, were used by the study.

General study points: There were HLA-C-restricted CMV-specific TCR beta clonotypes dominating the ex vivo response.

This clonotype was detected a few times. Its cognate antigen is unknown. TCRdb re-called the reads with MiXCR, one entry per CDR3 protein. This sample has approximately 470,000 distinct CDR3 sequences, with approximately 46% found just once. This receptor was identified in a human donor in good health (CMV status not recorded). Some clones in this sample may be carry-over from other donors' samples. Specimen: cultured PBMCs, collected from culture after CMV antigen stimulation.

The CDR3 DNA follows: TGTGCCAGCATAAGGCTAGCGGGCAGGGAGGATACGCAGTATTTT. Translated, it gives CASIRLAGREDTQYF. The rearrangement links TRBV27 to TRBJ2-3; TRBD2 aligns across 8 bases. This CDR3 comprises 15 residues. Germline loops: CDR1 MNHEY, CDR2 SMNVEV (reference sequence). The trim removed 7 bases at V and 6 bases at J, leaving 12 bases unmatched.